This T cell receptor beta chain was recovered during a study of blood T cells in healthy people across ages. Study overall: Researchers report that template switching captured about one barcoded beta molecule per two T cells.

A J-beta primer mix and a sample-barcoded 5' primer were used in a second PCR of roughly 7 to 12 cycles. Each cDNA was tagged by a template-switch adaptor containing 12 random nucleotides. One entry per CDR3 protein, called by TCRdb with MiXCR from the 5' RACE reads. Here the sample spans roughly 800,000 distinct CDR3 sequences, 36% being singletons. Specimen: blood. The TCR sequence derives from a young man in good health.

CDR3 loop: CASSPGDGTLRATGELFF. CDR3 DNA: TGCGCCAGCAGCCCCGGGGACGGGACACTTAGGGCCACCGGGGAGCTGTTTTTT. This chain links TRBV5-1 with TRBJ2-2, with a weak D call TRBD1 (6 bases). The V end was cut by 4 bases, the J end by 4 bases, with 23 bases between. Germline V CDR1 and CDR2: SGHRS, YFSETQ. The CDR3 is made up of 18 amino acids. Combining the CDR3 with reference TRBV5-1 and TRBJ2-2 gives the whole variable domain KAGVTQTPRYLIKTRGQQVTLSCSPISGHRSVSWYQQTPGQGLQFLFEYFSETQRNKGNFPGRFSGRQFSNSRSEMNVSTLELGDSALYLCASSPGDGTLRATGELFFGEGSRLTVL.